The rows below give T cell receptor beta chains drawn from one sample of a study of vaccination and CD4 T cells after COVID-19. Using its own MiXCR run on the PCR reads, TCRdb lists one record per CDR3 protein. The sample has over 8,500 distinct CDR3 sequences, 46% seen once. The antigens these receptors bind are not known. The sequencing sample was made of CD4+ T cells from blood, cultured in vitro. The receptors were sampled from a human donor who had recovered from COVID-19. The CDR3 runs from the conserved cysteine through the conserved F or W. The D gene is left open where the match is weak. Only part of the rows carry a size: once, few, many, or a class if the clone is expanded.

v_call	clone_size	j_call	d_call	cdr3_nt	cdr3_aa
TRBV15	few	TRBJ1-5	NA	TGTGCCACCAGCAGAGATAAAACTTTGGGCGGGTATCAGCCCCAGCATTTT	CATSRDKTLGGYQPQHF
TRBV30	few	TRBJ1-2	TRBD1	TGTGCCGCGGTCTGGGGACAGGGGGCGCGGGGCTACACCTTC	CAAVWGQGARGYTF
TRBV6-5	NA	TRBJ2-3	TRBD2	TGTGCCAGCAGTTACTCTGGGCTAGCGGCTAGCACAGATACGCAGTATTTT	CASSYSGLAASTDTQYF
TRBV5-1	NA	TRBJ2-2	TRBD1	TGCGCCAGCAGCTTGGAAGGACAGGGGTCGGCCGGGGAGCTGTTTTTT	CASSLEGQGSAGELFF
TRBV4-1	NA	TRBJ1-4	NA	TGCGCCAGCAGCCACCAAATGGGGGCGGGAGAAAAACTGTTTTTT	CASSHQMGAGEKLFF
TRBV5-6	NA	TRBJ1-2	NA	TGTGCCAGCACCTCAATGGGACGCTATGGCTACACCTTC	CASTSMGRYGYTF
TRBV7-2	few	TRBJ2-7	TRBD2	TGTGCCAGCAGGGTTAGCGGGGGGGCCCACGAGCAGTACTTC	CASRVSGGAHEQYF
TRBV30	NA	TRBJ1-2	NA	TGTGCCTGGAGTGATGGCCCCTCAGGGGGCTACACCTTC	CAWSDGPSGGYTF
TRBV9	NA	TRBJ1-1	TRBD1	TGTGCCAGCAGCTTCCCCCCAGGGGGCACTGAAGCTTTCTTT	CASSFPPGGTEAFF
TRBV5-4	NA	TRBJ2-5	TRBD1	TGTGCCAGCAGCTTCGGACAGGGACAAGAGACCCAGTACTTC	CASSFGQGQETQYF
TRBV27	few	TRBJ1-6	NA	TGTGCCAGCAGTATCAGAAGTACCCCCGCCGGATCACCCCTCCACTTT	CASSIRSTPAGSPLHF
TRBV7-2	NA	TRBJ1-1	NA	TGTGCCAGCAGCAACAGGGAGGAATACACTGAAGCTTTCTTT	CASSNREEYTEAFF
TRBV20-1	few	TRBJ2-7	NA	TGCAGTGCTTCCCGGGGGCTCAACGAGCAGTACTTC	CSASRGLNEQYF
TRBV19	few	TRBJ1-5	NA	TGTGCCTCTGTGGGGGTTGGCAATCAGCCCCAGCATTTT	CASVGVGNQPQHF
TRBV28	NA	TRBJ1-2	NA	TGTGCCACCACATTCCTATCTAGGTTGATTGTTGGCTATGGCTACACCTTC	CATTFLSRLIVGYGYTF
TRBV5-1	once	TRBJ2-3	TRBD2	TGCGCCAGCAGTCCAACTAGCGGACGCACAGATACGCAGTATTTT	CASSPTSGRTDTQYF
TRBV6-5	NA	TRBJ2-2	NA	TGTGCCAGCAGTTACACAAGGAACCGGGTCCCCGGGGAGCTGTTTTTT	CASSYTRNRVPGELFF
TRBV30	NA	TRBJ1-1	NA	TGTGTCTCCGACACCCGGGTAACTGAAGCTTTCTTT	CVSDTRVTEAFF
TRBV19	NA	TRBJ2-2	NA	TGTGCCAGTAGTATAGTGCCAGGTGGGACCGGGGAGCTGTTTTTT	CASSIVPGGTGELFF
TRBV18	once	TRBJ2-7	NA	TGTGCCAGCTCTCCCGCTGGGCCGGCTGGTAGGTACGAGCAGTACTTC	CASSPAGPAGRYEQYF
TRBV7-6	NA	TRBJ1-4	NA	TGTGCCAGCAGCCGCAGCTATTTAACCCTTAATGAAAAACTGTTTTTT	CASSRSYLTLNEKLFF
TRBV6-5	NA	TRBJ2-7	NA	TGTGCCAGCAGTTATTGGGGGCGAACCTACGAGCAGTACTTC	CASSYWGRTYEQYF
TRBV11-2	NA	TRBJ1-6	TRBD1	TGTGCCAGCAGCTTAGACGGAAGGGGGCGTAATTCACCCCTCCACTTT	CASSLDGRGRNSPLHF
TRBV10-2	NA	TRBJ2-3	NA	TGCGCCAGCAGTGAGTGGCAGGAAACAGATACGCAGTATTTT	CASSEWQETDTQYF
TRBV7-8	NA	TRBJ2-3	NA	TGTGCCAGCAGCTTAGATGGGGGCCGTACAGATACGCAGTATTTT	CASSLDGGRTDTQYF
TRBV28	few	TRBJ1-3	TRBD1	TGTGCCAGCAGCCGGATTCGCACGACAGGGGTAGACACCATATATTTT	CASSRIRTTGVDTIYF
TRBV4-1	NA	TRBJ1-2	NA	TGCGCCAGCAGCCAATACATTACAGCGAACTATGGCTACACCTTC	CASSQYITANYGYTF
TRBV12-5	few	TRBJ1-2	NA	TGTGCTAGTGCCACTACAGGGAACTATGGCTACACCTTC	CASATTGNYGYTF
TRBV21-1	NA	TRBJ2-5	NA	TGTGCCAGCAGGTCCGGACAGGCCCAAGAGACCCAGTACTTC	CASRSGQAQETQYF
TRBV2	NA	TRBJ2-7	TRBD2	TGTGCCAGCAGTGGCCTTAGCGGGGGGCTCGAGCAGTACTTC	CASSGLSGGLEQYF
TRBV7-6	NA	TRBJ2-1	TRBD2	TGTGCCAGCAGCCAAACTAGCGGGGTCCTCTACAATGAGCAGTTCTTC	CASSQTSGVLYNEQFF
TRBV19	few	TRBJ1-2	TRBD1	TGTGCCAGTAGCAGTTCGGACAGGGGAGGCTACACCTTC	CASSSSDRGGYTF
TRBV20-1	NA	TRBJ2-3	NA	TGCAGTGCTGACCCCCTACTCTTACGAGCGGGAGATACGCAGTATTTT	CSADPLLLRAGDTQYF
TRBV7-8	NA	TRBJ1-1	NA	TGTGCCAGCAGCTTAAGGGGGGCAGCCCGTGAAGCTTTCTTT	CASSLRGAAREAFF
TRBV4-1	NA	TRBJ1-6	NA	TGCGCCAGCAGCCAAGATCGGCAGTCCTATAATTCACCCCTCCACTTT	CASSQDRQSYNSPLHF
TRBV15	few	TRBJ1-2	TRBD1	TGTGCCACCAATAGGCCAGGGCAGGGGGCAAACTATGGCTACACCTTC	CATNRPGQGANYGYTF
TRBV2	few	TRBJ2-3	NA	TGTGCCAGCAGTGAACCCCGGGACACCAGCACAGATACGCAGTATTTT	CASSEPRDTSTDTQYF